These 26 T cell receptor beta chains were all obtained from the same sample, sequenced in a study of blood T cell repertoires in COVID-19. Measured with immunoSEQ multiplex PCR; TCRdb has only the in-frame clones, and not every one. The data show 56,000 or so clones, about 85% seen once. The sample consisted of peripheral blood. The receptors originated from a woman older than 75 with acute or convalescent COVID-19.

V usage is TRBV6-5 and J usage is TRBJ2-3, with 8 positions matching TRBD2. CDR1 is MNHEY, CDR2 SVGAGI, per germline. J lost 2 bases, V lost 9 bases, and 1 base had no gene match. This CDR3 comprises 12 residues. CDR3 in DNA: TGTGCCAGTAGCGGGACCACAGATACGCAGTATTTT. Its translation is CASSGTTDTQYF.

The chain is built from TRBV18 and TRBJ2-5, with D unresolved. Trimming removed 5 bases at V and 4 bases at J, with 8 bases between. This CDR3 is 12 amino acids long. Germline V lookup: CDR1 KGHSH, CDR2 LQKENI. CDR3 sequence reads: CASSLDSETQYF. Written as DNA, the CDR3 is TGTGCCAGCTCATTAGACTCAGAGACCCAGTACTTC.

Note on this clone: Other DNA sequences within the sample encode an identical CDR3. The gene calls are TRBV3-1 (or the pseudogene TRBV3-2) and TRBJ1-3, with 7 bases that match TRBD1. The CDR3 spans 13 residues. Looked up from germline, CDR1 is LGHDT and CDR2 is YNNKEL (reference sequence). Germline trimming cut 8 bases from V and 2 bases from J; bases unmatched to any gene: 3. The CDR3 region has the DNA TGTGCCAGCCAACAGGGGACTGGAAACACCATATATTTT. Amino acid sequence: CASQQGTGNTIYF.

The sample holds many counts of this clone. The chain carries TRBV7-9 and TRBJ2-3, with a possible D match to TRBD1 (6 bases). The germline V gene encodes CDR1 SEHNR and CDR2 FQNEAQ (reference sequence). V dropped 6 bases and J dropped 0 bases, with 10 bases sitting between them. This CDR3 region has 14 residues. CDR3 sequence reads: CASRGTLSTDTQYF. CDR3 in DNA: TGTGCCAGCAGGGGGACACTTAGCACAGATACGCAGTATTTT.

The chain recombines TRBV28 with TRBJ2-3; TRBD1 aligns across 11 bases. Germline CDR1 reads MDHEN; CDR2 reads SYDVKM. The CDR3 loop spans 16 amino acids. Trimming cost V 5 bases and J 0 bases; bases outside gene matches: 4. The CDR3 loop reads CASSGGTGGSTDTQYF. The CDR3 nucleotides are TGTGCCAGCAGTGGAGGGACAGGGGGAAGCACAGATACGCAGTATTTT.

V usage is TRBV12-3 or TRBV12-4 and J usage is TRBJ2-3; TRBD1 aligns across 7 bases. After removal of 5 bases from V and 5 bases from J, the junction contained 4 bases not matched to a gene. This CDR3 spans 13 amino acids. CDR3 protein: CASSGRTGDTQYF. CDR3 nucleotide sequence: TGTGCCAGCAGTGGCAGGACAGGAGATACGCAGTATTTT.

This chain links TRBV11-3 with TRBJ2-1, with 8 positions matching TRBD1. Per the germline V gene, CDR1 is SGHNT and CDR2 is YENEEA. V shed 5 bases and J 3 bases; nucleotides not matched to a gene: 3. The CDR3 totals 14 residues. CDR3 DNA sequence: TGTGCCAGCAGCAAACAGGGGGGCTACAATGAGCAGTTCTTC. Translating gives CASSKQGGYNEQFF.

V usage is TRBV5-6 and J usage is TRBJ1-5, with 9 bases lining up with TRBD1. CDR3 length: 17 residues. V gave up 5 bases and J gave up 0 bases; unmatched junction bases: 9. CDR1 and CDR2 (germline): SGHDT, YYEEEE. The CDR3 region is CASSSGTGSFSNQPQHF. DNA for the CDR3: TGTGCCAGCAGTTCCGGGACAGGGTCTTTTAGCAATCAGCCCCAGCATTTT.

CDR3 region: CATSDPSPGELFF. CDR3 coding DNA: TGTGCCACCAGTGATCCCTCCCCCGGGGAGCTGTTTTTT. The rearrangement links TRBV24-1 to TRBJ2-2; D ambiguous. The ends were cut back, 3 bases at V and 6 bases at J, with 7 bases in the middle. Germline V gene data show CDR1 as KGHDR and CDR2 as SFDVKD. This CDR3 has 13 amino acids.

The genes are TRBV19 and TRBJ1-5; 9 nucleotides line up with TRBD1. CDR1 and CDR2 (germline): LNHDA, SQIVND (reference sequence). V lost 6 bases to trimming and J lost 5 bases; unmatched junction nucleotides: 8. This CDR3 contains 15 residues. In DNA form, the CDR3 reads TGTGCCAGTAGCCGGGACAGGGAGAGGTATCAGCCCCAGCATTTT. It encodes CASSRDRERYQPQHF.

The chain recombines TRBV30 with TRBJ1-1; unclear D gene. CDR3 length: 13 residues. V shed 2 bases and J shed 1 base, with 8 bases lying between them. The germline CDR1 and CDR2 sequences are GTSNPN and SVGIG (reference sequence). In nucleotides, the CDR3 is TGTGCCTGGAGTTCTGGGCCGAACACTGAAGCTTTCTTT. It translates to CAWSSGPNTEAFF.

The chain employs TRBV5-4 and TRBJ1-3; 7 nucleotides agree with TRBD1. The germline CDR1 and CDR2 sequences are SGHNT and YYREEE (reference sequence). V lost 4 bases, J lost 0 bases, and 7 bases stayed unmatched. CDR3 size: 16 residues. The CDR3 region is CASSQRQGFSGNTIYF. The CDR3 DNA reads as TGTGCCAGCAGCCAAAGACAGGGTTTCTCTGGAAACACCATATATTTT.

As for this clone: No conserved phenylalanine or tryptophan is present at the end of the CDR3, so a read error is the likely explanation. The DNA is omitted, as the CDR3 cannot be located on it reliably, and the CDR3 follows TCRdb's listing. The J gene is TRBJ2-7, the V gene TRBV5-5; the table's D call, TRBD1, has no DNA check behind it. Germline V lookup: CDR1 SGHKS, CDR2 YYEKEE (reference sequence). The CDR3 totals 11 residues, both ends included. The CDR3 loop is CASSLVAGGLL.

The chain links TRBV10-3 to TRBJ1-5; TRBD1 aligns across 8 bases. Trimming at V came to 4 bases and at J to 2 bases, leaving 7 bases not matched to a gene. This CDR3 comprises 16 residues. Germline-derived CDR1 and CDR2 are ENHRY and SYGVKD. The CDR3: CAISAGQGSGNQPQHF. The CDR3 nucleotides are TGTGCCATCAGTGCCGGACAGGGATCCGGCAATCAGCCCCAGCATTTT.

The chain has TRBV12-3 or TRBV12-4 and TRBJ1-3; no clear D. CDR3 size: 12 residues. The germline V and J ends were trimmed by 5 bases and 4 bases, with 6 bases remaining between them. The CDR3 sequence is CASSAGGNTIYF. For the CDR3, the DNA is TGTGCCAGCAGTGCGGGAGGAAACACCATATATTTT.

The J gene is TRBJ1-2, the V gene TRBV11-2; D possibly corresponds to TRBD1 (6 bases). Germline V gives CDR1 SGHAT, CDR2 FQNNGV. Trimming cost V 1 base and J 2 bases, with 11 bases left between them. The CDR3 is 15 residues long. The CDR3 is CASSLGTGLNYGYTF. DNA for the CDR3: TGTGCCAGCAGCTTAGGAACAGGGCTGAACTATGGCTACACCTTC.

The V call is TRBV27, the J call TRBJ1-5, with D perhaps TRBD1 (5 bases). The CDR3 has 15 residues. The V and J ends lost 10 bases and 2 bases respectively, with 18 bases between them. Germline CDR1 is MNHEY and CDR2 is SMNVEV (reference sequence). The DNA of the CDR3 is TGTGCCACTTCTGTGGGGGGTTACGGCAATCAGCCCCAGCATTTT. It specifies CATSVGGYGNQPQHF.

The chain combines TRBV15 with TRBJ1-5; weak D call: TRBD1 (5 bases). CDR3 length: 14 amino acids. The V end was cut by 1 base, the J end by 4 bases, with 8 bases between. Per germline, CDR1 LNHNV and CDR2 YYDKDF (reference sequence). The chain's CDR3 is CATSRVRQNQPQHF. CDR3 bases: TGTGCCACCAGCAGAGTGAGACAGAATCAGCCCCAGCATTTT.

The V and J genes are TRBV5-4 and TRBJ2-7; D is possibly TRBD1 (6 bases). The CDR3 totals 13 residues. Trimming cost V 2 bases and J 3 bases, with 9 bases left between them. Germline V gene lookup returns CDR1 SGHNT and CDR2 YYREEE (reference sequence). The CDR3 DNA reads TGTGCCAGCAGCTTCCCGGACAGCTACGAGCAGTACTTC. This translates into CASSFPDSYEQYF.

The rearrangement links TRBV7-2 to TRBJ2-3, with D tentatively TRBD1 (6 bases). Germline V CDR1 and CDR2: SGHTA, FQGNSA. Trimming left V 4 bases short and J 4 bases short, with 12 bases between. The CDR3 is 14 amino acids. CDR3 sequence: CASSSRQVADTQYF. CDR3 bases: TGTGCCAGCAGCTCGCGACAGGTGGCAGATACGCAGTATTTT.

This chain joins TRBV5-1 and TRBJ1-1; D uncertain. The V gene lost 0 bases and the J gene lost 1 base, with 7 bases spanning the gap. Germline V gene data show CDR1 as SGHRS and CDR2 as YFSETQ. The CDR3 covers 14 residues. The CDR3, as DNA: TGCGCCAGCAGCTTGGAGGGAGGGAACACTGAAGCTTTCTTT. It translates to CASSLEGGNTEAFF.

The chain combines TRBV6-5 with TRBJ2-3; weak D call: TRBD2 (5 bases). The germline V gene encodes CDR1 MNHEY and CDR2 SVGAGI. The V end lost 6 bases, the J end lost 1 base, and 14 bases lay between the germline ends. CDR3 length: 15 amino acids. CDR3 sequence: CASRSGALGTDTQYF. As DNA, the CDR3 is TGTGCCAGCAGGAGCGGAGCCCTGGGCACAGATACGCAGTATTTT.

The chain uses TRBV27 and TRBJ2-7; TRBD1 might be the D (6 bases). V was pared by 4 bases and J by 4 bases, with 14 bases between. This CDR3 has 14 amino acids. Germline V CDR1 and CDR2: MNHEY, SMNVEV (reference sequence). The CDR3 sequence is CASSYSGVPYEQYF. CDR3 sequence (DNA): TGTGCCAGCAGTTACTCAGGGGTTCCTTACGAGCAGTACTTC.

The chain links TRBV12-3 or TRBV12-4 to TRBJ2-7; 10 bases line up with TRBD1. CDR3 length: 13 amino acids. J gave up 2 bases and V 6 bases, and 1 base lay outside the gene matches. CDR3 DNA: TGTGCCAGCAGCGGGACAGGGGCCTACGAGCAGTACTTC. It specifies CASSGTGAYEQYF.

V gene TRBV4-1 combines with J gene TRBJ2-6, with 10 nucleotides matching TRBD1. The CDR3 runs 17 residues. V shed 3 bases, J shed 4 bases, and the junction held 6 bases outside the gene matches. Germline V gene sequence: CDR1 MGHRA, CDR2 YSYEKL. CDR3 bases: TGCGCCAGCAGCCAGGGGAGACAGGGGGCCGGGGCCAACGTCCTGACTTTC. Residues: CASSQGRQGAGANVLTF.

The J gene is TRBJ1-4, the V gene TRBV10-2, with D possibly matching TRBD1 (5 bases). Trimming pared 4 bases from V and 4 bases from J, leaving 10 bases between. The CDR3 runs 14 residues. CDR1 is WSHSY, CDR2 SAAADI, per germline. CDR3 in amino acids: CASSGQLGNEKLFF. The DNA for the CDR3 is TGCGCCAGCAGTGGACAGTTAGGTAATGAAAAACTGTTTTTT.